This T cell receptor beta chain appears in the sequencing data of a study of beta chain features in type 1 diabetes. In the study overall: Age and gender were similar between patients and healthy donors, as were cell yields.

This clone was found a few times. A CD45RO/CCR7/CD25/CD127/CD95/CD27 panel sorted naive, central memory, regulatory and stem cell-like memory CD4+ cells. Germline V CDR1 and CDR2: LGHNA, YNFKEQ. Trimming removed 0 bases from V and 6 bases from J, with 10 bases in between. The CDR3 is made up of 14 amino acids. The whole isolated RNA underwent reverse transcription, so sequencing captured expressed TCRB transcripts. Repertoires were generated with immunoSEQ multiplex PCR, while TCRdb's copy carries only in-frame clones and drops some. There are about 220,000 clones in the sample; roughly a tenth occur only once, and about 1.2% lies in the top ten.

This chain connects TRBV4-2 to TRBJ2-3; D gene uncertain. The specimen sequenced was central memory CD4+ T cells from blood. The sequence derives from a young man in good health. The CDR3 DNA reads TGTGCCAGCAGCCAAGAACCAGCACCCGATACGCAGTATTTT. It yields the protein CASSQEPAPDTQYF.